The present T cell receptor beta chain was sequenced within a study of cytomegalovirus exposure and HLA in healthy donors. Study background: Most genotyped donors, approximately 81% of roughly 400, had Caucasian-associated genetic ancestry.

Vbeta (60) and Jbeta (13) primers were used in the PCR. Some clones are missing from TCRdb's copy, which holds only in-frame ones; the method was immunoSEQ multiplex PCR. The data hold around 200,000 clones, with almost 70% observed a single time. In its sample, this clone was seen a few times. The ends lost 5 bases at V and 6 bases at J; junction bases unmatched: 4. Germline V CDR1 and CDR2: MNHEY, SVGAGI. The CDR3 extends over 14 amino acids. Donors counted as nominally healthy when sampled, yet unrecorded immune exposures were likely. The chain joins TRBV6-5 to TRBJ1-5; 10 bases map to TRBD1. Sequencing was done on a sample of PBMCs. The TCR originated in a man in his forties in good health and CMV-seropositive. The CDR3 loop reads CASSRGTGAQPQHF. In nucleotides, the CDR3 is TGTGCCAGCAGTCGAGGGACAGGGGCTCAGCCCCAGCATTTT.